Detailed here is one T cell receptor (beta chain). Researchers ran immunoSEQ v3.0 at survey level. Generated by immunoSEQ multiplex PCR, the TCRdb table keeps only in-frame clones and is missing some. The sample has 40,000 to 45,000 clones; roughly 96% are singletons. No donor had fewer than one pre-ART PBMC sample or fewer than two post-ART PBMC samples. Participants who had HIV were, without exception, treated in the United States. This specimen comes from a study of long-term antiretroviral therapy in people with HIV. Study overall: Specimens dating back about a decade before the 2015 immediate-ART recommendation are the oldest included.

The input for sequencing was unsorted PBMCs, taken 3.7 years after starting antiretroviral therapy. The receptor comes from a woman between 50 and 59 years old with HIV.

CDR3 loop: CASSLTGPTMGEQFF. The CDR3 DNA follows: TGTGCCAGCAGCTTGACAGGGCCAACAATGGGTGAGCAGTTCTTC. The V gene is TRBV7-3, the J gene TRBJ2-1; TRBD1 aligns across 7 bases. V dropped 3 bases and J dropped 9; count of bases not matched to a gene: 11. The germline V gene encodes CDR1 SGHTA and CDR2 FQGTGA. The CDR3 sequence is 15 residues long.